This T cell receptor beta chain was sequenced in a study of cytomegalovirus exposure and HLA in healthy donors. Overall study results and limits: Cytomegalovirus status, reportedly, was diagnosed with high specificity and sensitivity by the classifier.

V lost 6 bases and J lost 7, with 10 bases in between. There are 13 residues in the CDR3. Per the germline V gene, CDR1 is SNHLY and CDR2 is FYNNEI. In the case of this clone: Its antigen remains unknown.

The primer mix had 60 Vbeta and 13 Jbeta primers. In the authors' methods: Later work found approximately 87 million unique TCR beta chains, with roughly 11 million shared. Data came from immunoSEQ multiplex PCR; TCRdb stores just in-frame clones and leaves some out. V and J calls and clone size follow that table, whereas D and trimming were derived from the DNA. Among 90,000 to 120,000 clones, roughly 87% were seen once, and the ten largest hold roughly 2.7%. Sequencing was performed on PBMCs. The genes are TRBV2 and TRBJ1-6; TRBD1 is a possible D gene (5 bases). This receptor was obtained from a man younger than 45 in good health and CMV-seropositive. CDR3 region: CASSLTVNSPLHF. The CDR3 DNA is TGTGCCAGCAGCCTGACAGTGAATTCACCCCTCCACTTT.